The sequence of this T cell receptor (beta chain) was determined in a study of T cells expressing NK-cell markers (dated by TCRdb to 2020 to 2021). Looking at the study overall: TCR beta-chain repertoires were profiled in sorted CD3+CD56+NKG2C+, CD3+CD56+NKG2C- and CD3+CD56-NKG2C+ T-cell subsets from seven or eight donors. Sequencing of the libraries produced 2 x 150 bp reads on Illumina HiSeq 2000/2500, MiSeq or NextSeq. The study sequenced eight donors, all healthy volunteers chosen at random: three men and five women. Among the eight sequenced donors, only one was HCMV-seronegative, while the other seven were HCMV-seropositive.

CDR3 length: 12 amino acids, cysteine to phenylalanine. The protein alone is recorded here. CDR1 and CDR2 (SQVTM, ANQGSEA) derive from the germline V gene. Instrument used: Illumina HiSeq 2000. 5'RACE template switching, by which a universal primer site and unique molecular identifiers were added, was used to make TCR beta cDNA libraries. Priming for cDNA synthesis came from the TCR beta constant segment, and two successive PCR amplification steps followed. Concerning the study's data processing: MIGEC was used to demultiplex reads and group the reads by UMI, and MiTCR was used to assemble and quantify clonotypes. To remove erroneous sequences, TCR cDNA sequences were retained only when supported by two or more reads. The tcR package was used for downstream repertoire analysis, with clonotypes matched between fractions based on CDR3 nucleotide sequence plus V segment. VDJmatch was used to annotate antigen specificity against VDJdb, with one amino acid substitution in CDR3 permitted. Following TCRdb reprocessing, every CDR3 protein sequence forms one entry, and DNA is not provided. None of the V and J calls come from the authors' own analysis; TCRdb made them. In this sample's table one finds roughly 180,000 distinct CDR3 sequences. The leading ten clones occupy around 20% of the sample.

In regard to this clonotype: Its antigen has not been determined.

Study-wide conclusions, independent of this receptor: In roughly six donors, the dominant CD3+CD56+NKG2C+ clonotypes were among the top 10 CD8+ clonotypes and accounted for about 1.0-7.0% of CD8+ T cells. Whether the expanded NKG2C-expressing T cell clones were specific for HCMV antigens was left unclear. Those dominant clonotypes were again the most abundant among CD3+CD56-NKG2C+ cells in a few donors, at roughly 25-60.1%.

To determine HCMV serostatus, a commercial ELISA kit was used to detect HCMV-specific IgG in serum. Peripheral blood mononuclear cells were isolated from blood by Ficoll density gradient centrifugation. The sequence links TRBV29-1 to TRBJ2-1; the TCRdb D gene call, TRBD1, has no DNA to confirm it. Input material: blood T cells: a sorted CD56 or NKG2C T cell subset, CD4+ or CD8+ T cells, or bulk PBMC T cells (not recorded which). The TCR sequence derives from a woman between 18 and 75 years old in good health. The CDR3 reads CSVGPPGTKQFF.